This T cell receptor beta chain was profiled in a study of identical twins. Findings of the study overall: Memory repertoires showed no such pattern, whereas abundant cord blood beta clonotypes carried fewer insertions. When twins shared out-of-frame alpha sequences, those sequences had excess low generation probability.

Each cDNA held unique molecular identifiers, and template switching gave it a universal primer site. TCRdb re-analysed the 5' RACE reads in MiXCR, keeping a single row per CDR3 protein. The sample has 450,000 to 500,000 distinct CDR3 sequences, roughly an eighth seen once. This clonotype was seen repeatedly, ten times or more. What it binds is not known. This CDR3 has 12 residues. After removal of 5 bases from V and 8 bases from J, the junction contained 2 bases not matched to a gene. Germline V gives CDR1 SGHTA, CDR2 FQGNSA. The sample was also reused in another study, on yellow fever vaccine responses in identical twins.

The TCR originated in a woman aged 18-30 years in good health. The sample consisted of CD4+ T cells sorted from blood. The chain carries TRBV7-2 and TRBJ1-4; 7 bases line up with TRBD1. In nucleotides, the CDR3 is TGTGCCAGCAGCCGGGGACAGGAAAAACTGTTTTTT. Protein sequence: CASSRGQEKLFF.